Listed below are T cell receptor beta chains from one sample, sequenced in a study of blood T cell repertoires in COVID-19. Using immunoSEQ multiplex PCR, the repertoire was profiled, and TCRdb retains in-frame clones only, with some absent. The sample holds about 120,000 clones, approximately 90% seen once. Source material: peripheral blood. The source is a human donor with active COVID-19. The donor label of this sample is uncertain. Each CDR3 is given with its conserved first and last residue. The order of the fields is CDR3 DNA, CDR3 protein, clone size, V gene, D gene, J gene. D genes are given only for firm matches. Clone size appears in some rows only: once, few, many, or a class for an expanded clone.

TGCGCCAGCAGCTTGGACAGTAACTATGGCTACACCTTC CASSLDSNYGYTF - TRBV5-1 - TRBJ1-2
TGTGCCAGCAGCTGGCCTAGGGGGAACACCGGGGAGCTGTTTTTT CASSWPRGNTGELFF - TRBV13 - TRBJ2-2
TGCGCCAGCAGCCAAGAATCAACCGGGACTAGTAGTTACAATGAGCAGTTCTTC CASSQESTGTSSYNEQFF - TRBV4-3 TRBD2 TRBJ2-1
TGTGCCAGCAGTGAATTTTTGGGGACAGGGGATGGGGAGACCCAGTACTTC CASSEFLGTGDGETQYF once TRBV25-1 TRBD1 TRBJ2-5
TGCGCCAGCAGCTCACGGACTAGCGGGGGGTTTACGCAGTATTTT CASSSRTSGGFTQYF - TRBV5-1 TRBD2 TRBJ2-3
TGTGCCAGCAGTCGACAGGGGACCGTTTACAATGAGCAGTTCTTC CASSRQGTVYNEQFF - TRBV6-2/TRBV6-3 TRBD1 TRBJ2-1
TGTGCCAGCAGCTTGAATCCTGGGCCCCCGAGCTCCTACAATGAGCAGTTCTTC CASSLNPGPPSSYNEQFF - TRBV5-6 - TRBJ2-1
TGTGCCAGCACCCCCCAAGGTAGGACATCCGAGCAGTACTTC CASTPQGRTSEQYF - TRBV7-8 - TRBJ2-7
TGCGCCAGCAGCCAGGCAGGGGGACCAAATGAAAAACTGTTTTTT CASSQAGGPNEKLFF - TRBV4-1 TRBD1 TRBJ1-4
TGTGCCAGCAGCCAAGGGACAAATCCTGAAGCTTTCTTT CASSQGTNPEAFF once TRBV3-1/TRBV3-2 - TRBJ1-1
TGTGCCAGCAGCCCCCGGACAGGATTTGCAGATACGCAGTATTTT CASSPRTGFADTQYF - TRBV7-6 TRBD1 TRBJ2-3
TGTGCCAGCAGCCTTACCACCTACCCGGGAGCCACCGGGGAGCTGTTTTTT CASSLTTYPGATGELFF - TRBV5-4 - TRBJ2-2
TGTGCCAGCAGCCGTGGACAGGACTCCTACAATGAGCAGTTCTTC CASSRGQDSYNEQFF - TRBV7-3 TRBD1 TRBJ2-1
TGTGCCAGCAGCTTAGTGCGGGGGGGAGGCGGGGATACGCAGTATTTT CASSLVRGGGGDTQYF - TRBV7-2 TRBD2 TRBJ2-3
TGTGCCAGCAGCCAAGTAATTAGTTTCGGGGTCCAAGAGACCCAGTACTTC CASSQVISFGVQETQYF - TRBV3-1/TRBV3-2 - TRBJ2-5
TGCGCCAGCAGCCGAGGGACAGGGGGATACTTAGGGGAGCTGTTTTTT CASSRGTGGYLGELFF - TRBV4-3 TRBD1 TRBJ2-2
TGTGCCAGCAGCTTGGCGGACAGGGGGCTGAACTATGGCTACACCTTC CASSLADRGLNYGYTF - TRBV5-6 TRBD1 TRBJ1-2
TGTGCCAGCAGCTCCTTCGACAGCAACTACGAGCAGTACTTC CASSSFDSNYEQYF - TRBV7-9 - TRBJ2-7
TGTGCCAGCAGTTCAGGAAATTCCTACGAGCAGTACTTC CASSSGNSYEQYF - TRBV6-2/TRBV6-3 - TRBJ2-7
TGTGCCAGCACCTGGAGACTAGCGGGGGGGAATGTTGGCACCGGGGAGCTGTTTTTT CASTWRLAGGNVGTGELFF once TRBV7-2 TRBD2 TRBJ2-2
TGCGCCAGCAGCCAAGACAGGGAAGAGTTATACGAGCAGTACTTC CASSQDREELYEQYF - TRBV4-3 - TRBJ2-7
TGTGCCATCAGTGATGTCTTTGACAGGGAGCCTTTCTTT CAISDVFDREPFF - TRBV10-3 TRBD1 TRBJ1-1
TGTGCCAGCAGCACCTGGACAGGGGGCGCCCAAAACATTCAGTACTTC CASSTWTGGAQNIQYF - TRBV21-1 - TRBJ2-4
TGCAGTGCTAGTCATCTAGCGGGGACCAGCACAGATACGCAGTATTTT CSASHLAGTSTDTQYF once TRBV20-1 TRBD2 TRBJ2-3
TGCGCCAGCAGCTTGGGGACAGAATTTTATGGCTACACCTTC CASSLGTEFYGYTF - TRBV5-1 - TRBJ1-2
TGTGCCAGCAGCTTAGAGTCTAGTATGTATGAGCAGTTCTTC CASSLESSMYEQFF once TRBV7-8 - TRBJ2-1
TGTGCCAGCAGCCCCTATGTAACTACTAATGAGCAGTTCTTC CASSPYVTTNEQFF - TRBV9 - TRBJ2-1
TGCAGTGCTAGTCGCTGGCGGGGGGGCTCCTACAATGAGCAGTTCTTC CSASRWRGGSYNEQFF - TRBV20-1 TRBD2 TRBJ2-1
TGTGCCAGCAGCTTGCCAGGGGGCTATGGCTACACCTTC CASSLPGGYGYTF - TRBV5-4 TRBD1 TRBJ1-2